This T cell receptor (beta chain) derives from a study of shared clonotypes between healthy human individuals. The wider study: There were three CD4 naive, three CD4 memory, two CD8 naive and one CD8 memory plates per donor. Findings and caveats of the study: Sampling covered blood only; tissue repertoires likely differ. Clonotypes not shared had lower generation probabilities than those common to all four donors.

With regard to this clone: Its antigen is currently unknown.

Germline V gives CDR1 SEHNR, CDR2 FQNEAQ (reference sequence). V was shortened by 5 bases and J by 3 bases, with 17 bases between the two germline ends. CDR3 size: 15 residues. For each subset, genomic DNA was distributed in equal portions over several immunoSEQ plates. Profiled with immunoSEQ multiplex PCR; TCRdb holds only in-frame clones, not every one. The sample includes about 110,000 clones, about 62% seen only once; the top ten take around 23%. This sequence originates from a woman in her thirties in good health. This chain links TRBV7-9 with TRBJ2-7; the D gene is possibly TRBD2 (5 bases). The sample consisted of memory CD8+ T cells sorted from blood. As to subset: CD45RO+ cells pooled with CCR7-negative TemRA cells. The CDR3 DNA is TGTGCCAGCAGCGTCGGGTGGGAGTTTAACTACGAGCAGTACTTC. Translation: CASSVGWEFNYEQYF.